This entry features one T cell receptor beta chain sequence. Its antigen is undetermined. The data originate from a study of T cells expressing NK-cell markers. On the study more broadly: Source material for TCR beta repertoires consisted of sorted CD3+CD56+NKG2C+, CD3+CD56+NKG2C- and CD3+CD56-NKG2C+ T cells.

The study, taken as a whole, reports: Dominance of the CD3+CD56-NKG2C+ fraction by these clonotypes also held in several donors.

5'RACE template switching with UMIs generated TCR beta cDNA. TCRdb re-called the 5' RACE reads and catalogs CDR3 proteins one per entry, DNA excluded. Its table records about 260,000 distinct CDR3 sequences. The CDR3 contains 16 residues. Germline CDR1 and CDR2: SGHVS and FNYEAQ. Source material: blood T cells: a sorted CD56 or NKG2C T cell subset, CD4+ or CD8+ T cells, or bulk PBMC T cells (not recorded which). This chain joins TRBV7-6 and TRBJ1-6. This TCR derives from a woman aged 18-69 years in good health. CDR3 amino acids: CASSLAVSSYNSPLHF.